This T cell receptor (beta chain) was found in a study of blood T cells in healthy people across ages. As concerns this clonotype: The target antigen is unknown.

Study-wide points: The authors considered diversity estimates from one million T cells to be underestimates.

PCR was performed a second time for about 7 to 12 cycles using a sample-barcoded 5' primer and a J-beta primer mix. TCRdb redid the calling of the 5' RACE reads with MiXCR, one entry per CDR3 protein. The top ten clones hold approximately 0.75% of a sample with roughly 1,100,000 distinct CDR3 sequences, roughly a quarter of them seen once. This sample also appeared in a second study, on T cells of mothers and their children. As that study records: Each mother yielded more than 10 million TCR beta CDR3 reads. Each child yielded 2.5 million to 3 million reads.

The sequenced material came from blood. The sequence derives from a girl aged 2 to 10 in good health.

The CDR3 region is CASSSDRYTEAFF. CDR3 bases: TGTGCCAGCAGCTCAGACAGATACACTGAAGCTTTCTTT. The rearrangement joins TRBV7-9 to TRBJ1-1; a possible D gene is TRBD1 (5 bases). V was shortened by 4 bases and J by 3 bases, with 9 bases between the two germline ends. Looked up from germline, CDR1 is SEHNR and CDR2 is FQNEAQ (reference sequence). The CDR3 covers 13 residues. Full variable domain (remainder filled in from reference TRBV7-9 and TRBJ1-1): DTGVSQNPRHKITKRGQNVTFRCDPISEHNRLYWYRQTLGQGPEFLTYFQNEAQLEKSRLLSDRFSAERPKGSFSTLEIQRTEQGDSAMYLCASSSDRYTEAFFGQGTRLTVV.